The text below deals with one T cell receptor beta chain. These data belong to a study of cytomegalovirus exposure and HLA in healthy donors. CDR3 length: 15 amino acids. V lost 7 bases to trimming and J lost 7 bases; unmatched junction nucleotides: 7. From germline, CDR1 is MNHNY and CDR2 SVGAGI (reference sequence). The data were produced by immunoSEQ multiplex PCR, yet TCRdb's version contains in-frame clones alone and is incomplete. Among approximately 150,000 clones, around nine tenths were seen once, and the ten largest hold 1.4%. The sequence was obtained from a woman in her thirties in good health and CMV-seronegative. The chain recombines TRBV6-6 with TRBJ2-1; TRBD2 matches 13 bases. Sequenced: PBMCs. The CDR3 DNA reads TGTGCCAGCATTATGGGACTAGCGGGGCATAATGAGCAGTTCTTC. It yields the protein CASIMGLAGHNEQFF.